The present TCR beta chain was sequenced within a study of blood T cell repertoires in COVID-19. Study-level background: From the United States, Italy and Spain came samples of acute and convalescent COVID-19. From T cells, B-cell-depleted T cells, or PBMCs came the material, which was cDNA or gDNA.

Assay: immunoSEQ multiplex PCR; the TCRdb copy retains only in-frame clones and omits some. The data hold hundreds of thousands of clones, with 80% to 90% observed a single time. Germline CDR1 ENHRY, CDR2 SYGVKD. Trimming left V 4 bases short and J 2 bases short, with 9 bases between. This CDR3 comprises 14 residues. Cohorts were determined from participant-reported clinical history. The rearrangement links TRBV10-3 to TRBJ1-3; D call uncertain. Sequenced input: PBMCs or T cells enriched from blood (not recorded which). The TCR originated in a man aged 30-40 years who had recovered from COVID-19. The CDR3 DNA is TGTGCCATCAGTGGGAGTGAAGCTGGAAACACCATATATTTT. This codes for CAISGSEAGNTIYF.